The clone carrying this TCR beta chain has just one count. TCRdb keeps only in-frame clones here, not all; method: immunoSEQ multiplex PCR. Here the sample spans about 170,000 clones, around nine tenths being singletons. The data were taken from a study of blood T cell repertoires in COVID-19. The CDR3 extends over 19 amino acids. V was pared by 4 bases and J by 5 bases, with 25 bases between. CDR1 and CDR2 from the germline V gene are SGHDT and YYEEEE. What was sequenced was peripheral blood. This TCR derives from a man in his sixties with COVID-19, enrolled during active disease. J is TRBJ2-6 and V is TRBV5-6, with a possible D match to TRBD2 (6 bases). The CDR3 DNA follows: TGTGCCAGCAGCCCACAACCGAGGAGGGGCCGCGTTAGGGCCAACGTCCTGACTTTC. Its protein product is CASSPQPRRGRVRANVLTF.